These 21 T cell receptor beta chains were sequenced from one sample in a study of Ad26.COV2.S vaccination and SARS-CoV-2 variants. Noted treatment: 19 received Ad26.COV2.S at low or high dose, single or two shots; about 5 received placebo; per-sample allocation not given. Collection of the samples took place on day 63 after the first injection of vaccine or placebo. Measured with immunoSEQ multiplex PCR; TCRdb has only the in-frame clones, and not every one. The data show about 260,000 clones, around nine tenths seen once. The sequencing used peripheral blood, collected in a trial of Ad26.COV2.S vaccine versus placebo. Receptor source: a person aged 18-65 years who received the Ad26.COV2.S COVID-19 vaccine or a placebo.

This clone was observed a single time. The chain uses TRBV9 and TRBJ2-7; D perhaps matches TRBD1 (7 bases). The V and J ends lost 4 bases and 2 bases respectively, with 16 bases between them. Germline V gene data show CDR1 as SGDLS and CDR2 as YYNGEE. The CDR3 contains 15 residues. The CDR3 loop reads CASSIEGAGTYEQYF. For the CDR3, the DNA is TGTGCCAGCAGCATAGAGGGGGCGGGAACCTACGAGCAGTACTTC.

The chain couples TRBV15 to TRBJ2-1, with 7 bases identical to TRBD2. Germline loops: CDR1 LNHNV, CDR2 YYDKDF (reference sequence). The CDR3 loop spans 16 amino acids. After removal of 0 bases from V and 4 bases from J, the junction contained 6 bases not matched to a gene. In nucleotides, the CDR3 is TGTGCCACCAGCAGAGATGGGAGGGTGTCATACAATGAGCAGTTCTTC. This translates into CATSRDGRVSYNEQFF.

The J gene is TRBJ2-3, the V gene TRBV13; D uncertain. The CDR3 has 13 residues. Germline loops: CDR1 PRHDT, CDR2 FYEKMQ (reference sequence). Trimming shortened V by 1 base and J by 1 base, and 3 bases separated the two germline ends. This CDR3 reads CASSLVGTDTQYF. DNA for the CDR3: TGTGCCAGCAGCTTAGTCGGCACAGATACGCAGTATTTT.

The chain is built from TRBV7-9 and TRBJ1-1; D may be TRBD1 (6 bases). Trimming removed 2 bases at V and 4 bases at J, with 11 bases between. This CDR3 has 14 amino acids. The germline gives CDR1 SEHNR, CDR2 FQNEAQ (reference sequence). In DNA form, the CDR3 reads TGTGCCAGCAGCTTACGTCAGGGGTCCACTGAAGCTTTCTTT. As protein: CASSLRQGSTEAFF. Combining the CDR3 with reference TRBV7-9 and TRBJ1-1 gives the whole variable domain DTGVSQNPRHKITKRGQNVTFRCDPISEHNRLYWYRQTLGQGPEFLTYFQNEAQLEKSRLLSDRFSAERPKGSFSTLEIQRTEQGDSAMYLCASSLRQGSTEAFFGQGTRLTVV.

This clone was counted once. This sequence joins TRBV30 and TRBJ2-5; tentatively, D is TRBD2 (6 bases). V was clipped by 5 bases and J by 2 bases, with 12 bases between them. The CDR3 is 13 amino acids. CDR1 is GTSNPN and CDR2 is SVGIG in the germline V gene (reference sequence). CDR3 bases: TGTGCCTGGGGGGGGTCAGTACAAGAGACCCAGTACTTC. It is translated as CAWGGSVQETQYF.

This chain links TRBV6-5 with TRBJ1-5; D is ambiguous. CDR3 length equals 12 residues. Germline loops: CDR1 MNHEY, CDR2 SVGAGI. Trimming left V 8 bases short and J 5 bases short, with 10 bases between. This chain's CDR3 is CASEAEYQPQHF. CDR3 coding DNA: TGTGCCAGCGAGGCAGAATATCAGCCCCAGCATTTT.

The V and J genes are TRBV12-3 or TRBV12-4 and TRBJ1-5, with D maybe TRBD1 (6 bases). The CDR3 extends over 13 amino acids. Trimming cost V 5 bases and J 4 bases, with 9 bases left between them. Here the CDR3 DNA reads TGTGCCAGCAGTGGAGGGGGTAATCAGCCCCAGCATTTT. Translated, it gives CASSGGGNQPQHF.

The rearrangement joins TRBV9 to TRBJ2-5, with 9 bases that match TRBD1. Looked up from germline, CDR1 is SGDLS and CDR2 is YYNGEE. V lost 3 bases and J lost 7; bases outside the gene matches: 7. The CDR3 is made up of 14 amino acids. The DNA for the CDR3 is TGTGCCAGCAGCGGAGGGACAGGGCGGGCGACCCAGTACTTC. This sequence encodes CASSGGTGRATQYF.

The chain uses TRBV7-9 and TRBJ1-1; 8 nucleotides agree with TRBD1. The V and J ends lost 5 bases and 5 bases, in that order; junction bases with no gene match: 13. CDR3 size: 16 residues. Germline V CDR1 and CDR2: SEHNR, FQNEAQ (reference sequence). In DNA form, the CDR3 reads TGTGCCAGCAGCGTTCGCCGGACAGGGTGGGAAACTGAAGCTTTCTTT. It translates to CASSVRRTGWETEAFF.

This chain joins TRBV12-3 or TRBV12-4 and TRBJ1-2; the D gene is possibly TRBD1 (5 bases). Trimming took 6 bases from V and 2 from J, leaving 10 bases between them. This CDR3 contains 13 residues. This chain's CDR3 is CASSFDRNYGYTF. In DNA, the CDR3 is TGTGCCAGCAGCTTCGACAGAAACTATGGCTACACCTTC.

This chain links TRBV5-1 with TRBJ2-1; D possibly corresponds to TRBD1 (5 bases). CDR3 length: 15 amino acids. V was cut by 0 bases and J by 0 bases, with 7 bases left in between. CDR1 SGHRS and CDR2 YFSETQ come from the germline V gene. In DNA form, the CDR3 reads TGCGCCAGCAGCTTGGGGGGCCTCTCCTACAATGAGCAGTTCTTC. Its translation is CASSLGGLSYNEQFF. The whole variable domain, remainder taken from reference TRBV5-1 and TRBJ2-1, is KAGVTQTPRYLIKTRGQQVTLSCSPISGHRSVSWYQQTPGQGLQFLFEYFSETQRNKGNFPGRFSGRQFSNSRSEMNVSTLELGDSALYLCASSLGGLSYNEQFFGPGTRLTVL.

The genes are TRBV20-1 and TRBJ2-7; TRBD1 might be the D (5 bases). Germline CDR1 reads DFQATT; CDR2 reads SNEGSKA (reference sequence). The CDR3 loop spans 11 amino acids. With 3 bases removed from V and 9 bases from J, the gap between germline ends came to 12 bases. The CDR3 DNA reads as TGCAGTGCTAGTATAGGGGAATCGCAGTACGTC. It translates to CSASIGESQYV.

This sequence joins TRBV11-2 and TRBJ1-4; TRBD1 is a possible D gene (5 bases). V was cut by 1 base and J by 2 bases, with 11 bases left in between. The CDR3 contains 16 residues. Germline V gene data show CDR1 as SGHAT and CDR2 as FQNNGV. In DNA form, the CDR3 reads TGTGCCAGCAGCTTAGTTCCAGGGACGACTAATGAAAAACTGTTTTTT. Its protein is CASSLVPGTTNEKLFF.

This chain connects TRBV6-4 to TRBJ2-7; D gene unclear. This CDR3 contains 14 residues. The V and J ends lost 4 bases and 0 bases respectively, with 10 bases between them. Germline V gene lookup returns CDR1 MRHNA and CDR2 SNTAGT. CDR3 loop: CASSANPSSYEQYV. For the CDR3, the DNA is TGTGCCAGCAGTGCGAACCCCAGCTCCTACGAGCAGTACGTC.

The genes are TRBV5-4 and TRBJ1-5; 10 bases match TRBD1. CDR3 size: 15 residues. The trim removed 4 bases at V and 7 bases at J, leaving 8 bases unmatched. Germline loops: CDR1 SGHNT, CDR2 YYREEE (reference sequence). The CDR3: CASSRDRGVGQPQHF. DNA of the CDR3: TGTGCCAGCAGCCGGGACAGGGGAGTAGGACAGCCCCAGCATTTT.

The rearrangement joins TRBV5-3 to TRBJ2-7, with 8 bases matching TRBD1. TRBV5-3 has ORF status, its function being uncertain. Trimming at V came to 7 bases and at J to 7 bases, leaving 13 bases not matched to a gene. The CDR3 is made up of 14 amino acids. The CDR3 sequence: CARPWCTGGHEQYF. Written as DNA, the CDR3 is TGTGCCAGACCCTGGTGCACAGGGGGGCATGAGCAGTACTTC.

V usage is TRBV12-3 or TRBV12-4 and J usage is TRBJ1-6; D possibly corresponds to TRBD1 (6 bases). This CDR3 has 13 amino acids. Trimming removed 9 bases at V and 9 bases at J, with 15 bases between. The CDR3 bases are TGTGCCAGTACCGAAAACAGGGCTTCACCCCTCCACTTT. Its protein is CASTENRASPLHF.

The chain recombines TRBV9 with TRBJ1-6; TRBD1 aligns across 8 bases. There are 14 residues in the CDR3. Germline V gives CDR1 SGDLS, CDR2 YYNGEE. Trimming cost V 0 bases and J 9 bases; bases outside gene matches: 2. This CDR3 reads CASSVAGGSSPLHF. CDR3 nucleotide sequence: TGTGCCAGCAGCGTAGCAGGGGGCAGTTCACCCCTCCACTTT. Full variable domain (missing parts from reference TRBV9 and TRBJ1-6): DSGVTQTPKHLITATGQRVTLRCSPRSGDLSVYWYQQSLDQGLQFLIQYYNGEERAKGNILERFSAQQFPDLHSELNLSSLELGDSALYFCASSVAGGSSPLHFGNGTRLTVT.

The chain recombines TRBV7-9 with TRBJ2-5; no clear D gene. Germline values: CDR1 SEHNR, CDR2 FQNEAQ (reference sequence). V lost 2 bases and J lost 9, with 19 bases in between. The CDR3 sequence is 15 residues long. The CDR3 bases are TGTGCCAGCAGCTTACGATCCACCATAGCTTTGGCCCAGTACTTC. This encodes CASSLRSTIALAQYF.

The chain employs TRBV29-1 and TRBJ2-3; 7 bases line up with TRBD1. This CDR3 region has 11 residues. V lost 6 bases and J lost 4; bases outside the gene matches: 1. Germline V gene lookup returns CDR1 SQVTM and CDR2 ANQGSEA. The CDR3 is CSVGGPDTQYF. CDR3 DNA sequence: TGCAGCGTAGGGGGCCCAGATACGCAGTATTTT.

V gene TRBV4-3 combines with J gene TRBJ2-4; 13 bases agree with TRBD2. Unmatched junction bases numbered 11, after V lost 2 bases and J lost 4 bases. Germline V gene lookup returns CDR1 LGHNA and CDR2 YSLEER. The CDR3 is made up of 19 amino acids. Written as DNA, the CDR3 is TGCGCCAGCAGCCAATCCTCCTCCCGACTAGCGGGGGGTAAAAACATTCAGTACTTC. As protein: CASSQSSSRLAGGKNIQYF.